This T cell receptor beta chain is from a study of CD8+ T cells in alopecia areata. Study-wide results and caveats: In scalp samples, resident alphabeta T cells of normal skin are also sequenced. Possibly because of HLA-related factors, TCR sharing was less clear across patients than in mice. Lesional scalp, notably in alopecia totalis/universalis, had clonality above that of normal scalp.

From PBMCs, CD4+ and CD8+ T cells were sorted. Sequencing relied on a cDNA template that was reverse transcribed from extracted RNA. Sequenced by immunoSEQ multiplex PCR; TCRdb stores in-frame clones only, minus some. The data show under 70,000 clones, 55% to 65% seen once. Germline V gene lookup returns CDR1 SGHDT and CDR2 YYEEEE. The CDR3 runs 13 residues. V was clipped by 4 bases and J by 1 base, with 8 bases between them. For this clone: Its target is not known.

The chain has TRBV5-6 and TRBJ2-5; D is undetermined. The sequences come from CD8+ T cells sorted from blood, collected at week 0. This TCR was sampled from a human donor with alopecia areata. The CDR3: CASSLTLQETQYF. Written as DNA, the CDR3 is TGTGCCAGCAGCCTGACACTCCAAGAGACCCAGTACTTC.